This passage covers 27 T cell receptor beta chains from one sample sequenced in a study of T cell changes during pregnancy in multiple sclerosis. Sequencing used immunoSEQ multiplex PCR; TCRdb keeps in-frame clones, though not all of them. The sample has about 50,000 clones, 91% seen once. Specimen: CD8+ T cells from peripheral blood mononuclear cells, collected after pregnancy. The receptors derive from a female donor with multiple sclerosis, enrolled in a pregnancy study.

This rearrangement joins TRBV9 to TRBJ2-7; D unclear. The CDR3 sequence is 15 residues long. From germline, CDR1 is SGDLS and CDR2 YYNGEE. V dropped 0 bases and J dropped 0 bases, with 10 bases sitting between them. Here the CDR3 reads CASSVAGSFSYEQYF. The CDR3, as DNA: TGTGCCAGCAGCGTAGCAGGATCATTCTCCTACGAGCAGTACTTC. Complete variable domain (other parts from reference TRBV9 and TRBJ2-7): DSGVTQTPKHLITATGQRVTLRCSPRSGDLSVYWYQQSLDQGLQFLIQYYNGEERAKGNILERFSAQQFPDLHSELNLSSLELGDSALYFCASSVAGSFSYEQYFGPGTRLTVT.

The chain has TRBV7-3 and TRBJ1-2; perhaps TRBD1 as D (5 bases). Trimming stripped 4 bases from V and 3 bases from J, with 9 bases between. The CDR3 consists of 13 residues. Looked up from germline, CDR1 is SGHTA and CDR2 is FQGTGA. CDR3 sequence reads: CASSSRQYYGYTF. The CDR3 DNA follows: TGTGCCAGCAGCTCTCGACAGTACTATGGCTACACCTTC.

J is TRBJ2-1 and V is TRBV9, with 10 positions matching TRBD2. Germline assignment: CDR1 SGDLS and CDR2 YYNGEE. There are 15 residues in the CDR3. The trim removed 4 bases at V and 7 bases at J, leaving 8 bases unmatched. CDR3 DNA sequence: TGTGCCAGCAGCCAGAGCGGGGGGGCGAAAAATGAGCAGTTCTTC. It yields the protein CASSQSGGAKNEQFF.

The chain employs TRBV6-6 and TRBJ2-5; a weak D match, TRBD2 (6 bases). Between the trimmed V and J ends, which lost 2 bases and 5 bases, there was a span of 12 bases. CDR3 length: 14 amino acids. CDR1 MNHNY and CDR2 SVGAGI come from the germline V gene (reference sequence). The CDR3 DNA reads TGTGCCAGCAGTTACGAGACTAGAGGCGAGACCCAGTACTTC. It yields the protein CASSYETRGETQYF.

This rearrangement joins TRBV7-9 to TRBJ1-2; D gene ambiguous. Per germline, CDR1 SEHNR and CDR2 FQNEAQ (reference sequence). This CDR3 region has 13 residues. V gave up 7 bases and J gave up 6 bases, with 15 bases separating them. The CDR3 nucleotides read TGTGCCAGCACCCAGCTCCTAGCGGATGGCTACACCTTC. Its protein product is CASTQLLADGYTF.

This clone was detected only once. The V and J genes are TRBV7-3 and TRBJ2-3; D perhaps matches TRBD2 (5 bases). The germline V and J ends were trimmed by 2 bases and 0 bases, with 12 bases remaining between them. The CDR3 is made up of 16 amino acids. From germline, CDR1 is SGHTA and CDR2 FQGTGA. The CDR3 DNA follows: TGTGCCAGCAGCTTAGAGCCGGGATCTAGCACAGATACGCAGTATTTT. Translation gives CASSLEPGSSTDTQYF.

The sample holds many counts of this clone. V and J are TRBV6-4 and TRBJ2-3; D might be TRBD1 (6 bases). Germline V lookup: CDR1 MRHNA, CDR2 SNTAGT. The CDR3 has 14 residues. Deletions cut 0 bases from V and 5 bases from J, with 9 bases between. The CDR3 nucleotides read TGTGCCAGCAGTGACTCGGCAGGGGAAGATACGCAGTATTTT. Translating it yields CASSDSAGEDTQYF.

The chain carries TRBV5-6 and TRBJ2-7; 10 positions agree with TRBD1. The CDR3 has 15 residues. V shed 4 bases and J 4 bases; nucleotides not matched to a gene: 8. Germline V gene data show CDR1 as SGHDT and CDR2 as YYEEEE. DNA for the CDR3: TGTGCCAGCAGCGGGGGACAGGGGCCCCCGTACGAGCAGTACTTC. The encoded protein is CASSGGQGPPYEQYF. Full variable domain (outside the CDR3, taken from reference TRBV5-6 and TRBJ2-7): DAGVTQSPTHLIKTRGQQVTLRCSPKSGHDTVSWYQQALGQGPQFIFQYYEEEERQRGNFPDRFSGHQFPNYSSELNVNALLLGDSALYLCASSGGQGPPYEQYFGPGTRLTVT.

This chain connects TRBV2 to TRBJ2-5, with TRBD1 matching 8 bases. The CDR3 contains 15 residues. The germline V gene encodes CDR1 SNHLY and CDR2 FYNNEI. Trimming removed 8 bases from V and 5 bases from J; junction bases left unmatched: 13. Here the CDR3 reads CASYQARTGPETQYF. The CDR3 DNA sequence: TGTGCCAGCTATCAGGCTAGGACAGGGCCGGAGACCCAGTACTTC.

The J gene is TRBJ2-7, the V gene TRBV4-1; 7 bases align to TRBD2. This CDR3 has 17 amino acids. Per germline, CDR1 MGHRA and CDR2 YSYEKL. V was pared by 3 bases and J by 2 bases, with 13 bases of the junction left unmatched. The CDR3 is CASSHAQGRDSTYEQYF. CDR3 bases: TGCGCCAGCAGCCACGCACAAGGGAGGGACTCCACCTACGAGCAGTACTTC.

The chain has TRBV15 and TRBJ1-5; 7 nucleotides agree with TRBD1. The CDR3 spans 15 residues. After removal of 1 base from V and 4 bases from J, the junction contained 4 bases not matched to a gene. Germline V gives CDR1 LNHNV, CDR2 YYDKDF (reference sequence). Written as DNA, the CDR3 is TGTGCCACCAGCAGAGTCAGGGGGAGTAATCAGCCCCAGCATTTT. Encoded protein: CATSRVRGSNQPQHF. Complete variable domain (other parts from reference TRBV15 and TRBJ1-5): DAMVIQNPRYQVTQFGKPVTLSCSQTLNHNVMYWYQQKSSQAPKLLFHYYDKDFNNEADTPDNFQSRRPNTSFCFLDIRSPGLGDTAMYLCATSRVRGSNQPQHFGDGTRLSIL.

The CDR3 DNA follows: TGTGCCAGTAGTGTCCAGGGTGGTAATTCACCCCTCCACTTT. Residues: CASSVQGGNSPLHF. V and J are TRBV19 and TRBJ1-6, with a tentative D call TRBD1 (5 bases). Germline lookup yields CDR1 LNHDA and CDR2 SQIVND (reference sequence). The CDR3 length is 14 residues. V lost 5 bases and J lost 6, with 11 bases in between. Complete variable domain (other parts from reference TRBV19 and TRBJ1-6): DGGITQSPKYLFRKEGQNVTLSCEQNLNHDAMYWYRQDPGQGLRLIYYSQIVNDFQKGDIAEGYSVSREKKESFPLTVTSAQKNPTAFYLCASSVQGGNSPLHFGNGTRLTVT.

V is TRBV15 and J is TRBJ2-5; the match to TRBD1 covers 11 bases. The length of the CDR3 is 16 residues. V lost 2 bases to trimming and J lost 7 bases; unmatched junction nucleotides: 9. Germline loops: CDR1 LNHNV, CDR2 YYDKDF (reference sequence). CDR3 in amino acids: CATSRPGQGGLGTQYF. The CDR3 nucleotides are TGTGCCACCAGCAGACCGGGACAGGGGGGGCTGGGGACCCAGTACTTC.

The V gene is TRBV6-4, the J gene TRBJ2-1, with 10 bases matching TRBD2. Germline V gives CDR1 MRHNA, CDR2 SNTAGT. Losses at the gene ends were 5 bases for V and 5 bases for J; bases not matched to a gene: 3. The CDR3 runs to 14 residues. Written as DNA, the CDR3 is TGTGCCAGCAGTTTAGCGGGGGGTCACAATGAGCAGTTCTTC. This encodes CASSLAGGHNEQFF.

This clone was found once. The rearrangement joins TRBV13 to TRBJ1-4, with TRBD1 as a possible D gene (5 bases). Trimming took off 4 bases at V and 7 bases at J, with 16 bases between the two ends. CDR1 is PRHDT and CDR2 is FYEKMQ in the germline V gene (reference sequence). The CDR3 is made up of 15 amino acids. Written as DNA, the CDR3 is TGTGCCAGCAGCTCTTTATCCAGGGAAGGTGAAAAACTGTTTTTT. Translating gives CASSSLSREGEKLFF.

The chain employs TRBV7-9 and TRBJ1-1; TRBD1 agrees at 8 bases. This CDR3 has 16 amino acids. Germline CDR1 SEHNR, CDR2 FQNEAQ (reference sequence). The V gene end was trimmed by 4 bases and the J gene end by 0 bases; junction bases not matched to a gene: 7. For the CDR3, the DNA is TGTGCCAGCAGCTGGGACAGGTCCCACATGAACACTGAAGCTTTCTTT. Its protein is CASSWDRSHMNTEAFF.

The chain employs TRBV19 and TRBJ2-1; 9 bases fit TRBD2. This CDR3 is built from 16 residues. J was trimmed by 5 bases and V by 6 bases; bases with no gene match: 11. Germline CDR1 is LNHDA and CDR2 is SQIVND (reference sequence). DNA of the CDR3: TGTGCCAGTAGGGCCGTTGTGGGCGGGGGGGACAATGAGCAGTTCTTC. Translated: CASRAVVGGGDNEQFF.

V and J are TRBV6-1 and TRBJ2-6; D perhaps matches TRBD1 (6 bases). This CDR3 has 16 residues. Trimming shortened V by 1 base and J by 0 bases, and 7 bases separated the two germline ends. In germline, CDR1 is MNHNS, CDR2 SASEGT. The CDR3 region is CASSEEGGSGANVLTF. DNA of the CDR3: TGTGCCAGCAGTGAAGAAGGGGGCTCTGGGGCCAACGTCCTGACTTTC.

The genes are TRBV29-1 and TRBJ1-1, with 12 bases that match TRBD1. V was clipped by 1 base and J by 0 bases; unmatched bases: 6. The CDR3 sequence is 17 residues long. Germline lookup yields CDR1 SQVTM and CDR2 ANQGSEA. CDR3: CSVEGGTGGLMNTEAFF. CDR3 DNA sequence: TGCAGCGTTGAAGGAGGGACAGGGGGCTTAATGAACACTGAAGCTTTCTTT.

The CDR3 bases are TGTGCCAGCAGTGAAAGGTCAGGGGCCGTCAATGAGCAGTTCTTC. Protein product: CASSERSGAVNEQFF. The chain carries TRBV6-4 and TRBJ2-1; D perhaps matches TRBD1 (6 bases). Trimming cost V 3 bases and J 6 bases, with 15 bases left between them. The CDR3 covers 15 residues. Germline V gives CDR1 MRHNA, CDR2 SNTAGT.

The chain carries TRBV6-6 and TRBJ2-7; TRBD1 aligns across 8 bases. The CDR3 runs to 15 residues. Trimming took 7 bases from V and 2 from J; bases not matched to a gene: 10. Germline values: CDR1 MNHNY, CDR2 SVGAGI (reference sequence). The CDR3 nucleotides are TGTGCCAGCACCGAGGCGGACAGGGTCACCTACGAGCAGTACTTC. Translated, it gives CASTEADRVTYEQYF.

A single count supports this clone. This chain uses TRBV6-1 with TRBJ2-1, with 11 bases aligning to TRBD1. Germline CDR1 MNHNS, CDR2 SASEGT. Trimming cost V 6 bases and J 7 bases; bases outside gene matches: 5. This CDR3 is built from 14 residues. The CDR3 DNA reads as TGTGCCAGCAGGGACGGGACAGGGGGGAATGAGCAGTTCTTC. Protein sequence: CASRDGTGGNEQFF.

This clone showed up many times. CDR3 coding DNA: TGCGCCAGCAGCGGGGGGACAGCGAGCTCCTACGAGCAGTACTTC. Translating gives CASSGGTASSYEQYF. The J gene is TRBJ2-7, the V gene TRBV5-1; a weak D match, TRBD1 (7 bases). From germline, CDR1 is SGHRS and CDR2 YFSETQ. This CDR3 has 15 residues. Trimming left V 4 bases short and J 0 bases short, with 14 bases between.

V gene TRBV9 combines with J gene TRBJ2-7; 7 bases line up with TRBD2. This CDR3 spans 15 amino acids. The germline gives CDR1 SGDLS, CDR2 YYNGEE. V trimming: 0 bases; J trimming: 3 bases; junction bases outside the gene matches: 6. The CDR3: CASSVDQSGIYEQYF. CDR3 in DNA: TGTGCCAGCAGCGTAGATCAGAGCGGGATCTACGAGCAGTACTTC.

The rearrangement uses TRBV27 and TRBJ1-1, with unresolved D. This CDR3 is built from 13 residues. Germline lookup yields CDR1 MNHEY and CDR2 SMNVEV (reference sequence). The ends were cut back, 6 bases at V and 1 base at J, with 9 bases in the middle. For the CDR3, the DNA is TGTGCCAGCAGAAACTTTGGGAACACTGAAGCTTTCTTT. Its protein is CASRNFGNTEAFF.

This clone was counted once. V gene TRBV10-2 combines with J gene TRBJ2-1, with 7 bases identical to TRBD1. Germline V CDR1 and CDR2: WSHSY, SAAADI. V trimming: 0 bases; J trimming: 7 bases; junction bases outside the gene matches: 0. CDR3 length equals 13 residues. The CDR3: CASSESGQNEQFF. The CDR3 DNA reads as TGCGCCAGCAGTGAGTCGGGACAGAATGAGCAGTTCTTC.

The chain couples TRBV27 to TRBJ1-5; TRBD1 matches 9 bases. This CDR3 is 16 amino acids long. V shed 1 base and J 4 bases; nucleotides not matched to a gene: 5. The germline gives CDR1 MNHEY, CDR2 SMNVEV (reference sequence). CDR3 bases: TGTGCCAGCAGTTTATACGGGACAGGGAATAATCAGCCCCAGCATTTT. Translated: CASSLYGTGNNQPQHF.